The clone carrying this T cell receptor (beta chain) showed up many times. Its antigen remains unidentified. This entry comes from a study of CD8+CD57+ T cells in acquired aplastic anemia. Study-level information: Sorted CD4+ and CD8+ cells gave an average of 3.2 ug of DNA. General study results and limits: The study identified twenty-nine CD8+ CDR3 sequences shared by patients and controls.

Genomic DNA constituted the template upon which TCR beta VDJ and CDR3 profiling was performed. Via MiXCR, TCRdb re-called the reads, giving one row per CDR3 protein. The sample lists about 160,000 distinct CDR3 sequences; under 55% were seen once. The V end lost 3 bases, the J end lost 7 bases, and 13 bases lay between the germline ends. Germline CDR1 reads SGHTA; CDR2 reads FQGNSA. This CDR3 spans 13 amino acids. For sequencing, patients were chosen who had shown expansion of CD8+CD57+ cells by flow cytometry. Patients uniformly had severe acquired aplastic anemia. Sequencing was carried out using sorted CD4+, CD8+, or CD8+CD57+ T cells (not recorded which) from PBMCs. The source is a human donor with aplastic anemia. The chain carries TRBV7-2 and TRBJ2-7; maybe TRBD1 (6 bases). The DNA for the CDR3 is TGTGCCAGCAGCTTCGACAGGCCAGAGGAGCAGTACTTC. Protein: CASSFDRPEEQYF.